Here is one T cell receptor (beta chain) with its context. Its target is unknown. The data were taken from a study of siplizumab effects on memory and regulatory T cells. CDR1 ENHRY and CDR2 SYGVKD come from the germline V gene. With V trimmed by 4 bases and J by 0 bases, 9 bases remained unmatched. This CDR3 spans 18 amino acids. The data were produced by immunoSEQ multiplex PCR, yet TCRdb's version contains in-frame clones alone and is incomplete. The sample shows 45,000 to 60,000 clones, roughly 87% of them seen only once. Regarding the study as a whole: Significantly reduced by siplizumab was the cumulative frequency of alloreactive sequences, namely those traceable to unstimulated CD4+ memory cells.

V and J are TRBV10-3 and TRBJ2-2; 9 bases are shared with TRBD2. The TCR originated in a human donor in good health. The sequencing input was naive CD8+ T cells sorted from blood. CDR3 DNA sequence: TGTGCCATCAGTGGCGGCGGGGGGGCCGATGCGAACACCGGGGAGCTGTTTTTT. This codes for CAISGGGGADANTGELFF.